This T cell receptor beta chain was captured by sequencing in a study of blood T cell repertoires in COVID-19. Study summary: Samples of COVID-19 (acute and convalescent) were obtained from the United States, Italy and Spain. Sources were T cells, B-cell-depleted T cells, or PBMCs; the material itself was cDNA or gDNA.

The CDR3 loop spans 14 amino acids. Germline-derived CDR1 and CDR2 are KGHSH and LQKENI. The J segment lost 4 bases and the V segment lost 2 bases, leaving 3 bases of the junction unmatched. Original analysis: Reference gene primers were amplified, and this amplification served to estimate nucleated cell counts. Only in-frame clones appear in the TCRdb table, and some are missing; sequencing was by immunoSEQ multiplex PCR. That table furnishes V, J and clone size, whereas the DNA furnished D and trimming. The sample has about 64,000 clones, around nine tenths seen once. This sequence was found in a man between 65 and 85 years old with acute or convalescent COVID-19. The genes are TRBV18 and TRBJ2-3, with 7 bases identical to TRBD1. Sequenced sample: peripheral blood. The chain's CDR3 is CASSPGQGADTQYF. DNA of the CDR3: TGTGCCAGCTCACCAGGGCAGGGGGCAGATACGCAGTATTTT.